The TCR beta chain described here comes from a study of shared clonotypes between healthy human individuals. Around 30,000 T cell genomes (approximately 180 ng DNA) went into each sorted-subset replicate. Measured with immunoSEQ multiplex PCR; TCRdb has only the in-frame clones, and not every one. The repertoire holds hundreds of thousands of clones, with roughly 73% as singletons. CDR1 MNHEY and CDR2 SMNVEV come from the germline V gene (reference sequence). This CDR3 is built from 14 residues. The J segment lost 7 bases and the V segment lost 5 bases, leaving 9 bases of the junction unmatched. Sequencing was done on a sample of memory CD4+ T cells sorted from blood. Subset in this sample: CD45RA-negative fraction. The chain has TRBV27 and TRBJ2-7, with 9 bases identical to TRBD2. The clonotype comes from a woman between 25 and 40 years old in good health. The CDR3 nucleotides read TGTGCCAGCAGTGCGGGACTAGCAGTACGGGAGCAGTACTTC. Its translation is CASSAGLAVREQYF.